The 2 T cell receptor beta chains below were found in one sample sequenced in a study of blood T cell repertoires in COVID-19. The protocol was immunoSEQ multiplex PCR, while the TCRdb copy is restricted to in-frame clones and leaves out a portion. The repertoire holds about 190,000 clones, less than 85% seen once, with about 13% in the top ten. What was sequenced was peripheral blood. The receptors derive from a man between 50 and 59 years old who had recovered from COVID-19.

The rearrangement uses TRBV29-1 and TRBJ2-5, with 10 nucleotides matching TRBD1. V shed 1 base, J shed 2 bases, and the junction held 7 bases outside the gene matches. CDR3 length equals 16 residues. Germline V CDR1 and CDR2: SQVTM, ANQGSEA. CDR3 DNA sequence: TGCAGCGTTGAAGTGAACCGGGACAGGGGACAAGAGACCCAGTACTTC. This sequence encodes CSVEVNRDRGQETQYF.

The chain is built from TRBV27 and TRBJ1-5; unclear D gene. V gave up 5 bases and J gave up 1 base, with 9 bases separating them. The germline V gene has CDR1 MNHEY and CDR2 SMNVEV (reference sequence). The CDR3 is 14 amino acids. As DNA, the CDR3 is TGTGCCAGCAGTCCGTCTAAGAGCAATCAGCCCCAGCATTTT. It encodes CASSPSKSNQPQHF.